These 8 T cell receptor beta chains came from one sample sequenced in a study of vaccination effects on CD4 cells after COVID-19. These TCRs are of unknown antigen specificity. The assay was immunoSEQ multiplex PCR, and TCRdb's table has in-frame clones only and misses some. Among under 85,000 clones listed, roughly 80% were seen once. Within the ViraFEST assay, antigen-specific CD4+ T cells underwent expansion with viral peptide pools prior to sequencing. Following a roughly 9-day culture, CD4+ T cells were purified. Source: CD4+ T cells from PBMCs cultured with HCoV-229E spike peptides, taken before COVID-19 vaccination. The origin of the receptors is a human donor who received a COVID-19 vaccine.

The chain combines TRBV6-6 with TRBJ1-6; tentative D call: TRBD1 (6 bases). V dropped 6 bases and J dropped 0 bases, with 12 bases sitting between them. In germline, CDR1 is MNHNY, CDR2 SVGAGI (reference sequence). There are 16 residues in the CDR3. DNA for the CDR3: TGTGCCAGCAGAGGGGAAGGGGGCTCCTATAATTCACCCCTCCACTTT. Residues: CASRGEGGSYNSPLHF.

The chain is built from TRBV6-5 and TRBJ2-3; D is undetermined. CDR1 is MNHEY, CDR2 SVGAGI, per germline. Trimming cost V 6 bases and J 1 base, with 5 bases left between them. The CDR3 is 12 amino acids. DNA of the CDR3: TGTGCCAGCAGCTTCCGCACAGATACGCAGTATTTT. Its translation: CASSFRTDTQYF.

This clone was counted a few times. CDR3 amino acids: CASSLRGRNSYGYTF. CDR3 DNA: TGTGCCAGCAGCTTAAGAGGCAGGAACAGCTATGGCTACACCTTC. The J gene is TRBJ1-2, the V gene TRBV7-8; no clear D. The germline gives CDR1 SGHVS, CDR2 FQNEAQ. V gave up 2 bases and J gave up 4 bases, with 14 bases separating them. The CDR3 spans 15 residues.

V gene TRBV18 combines with J gene TRBJ2-5; 8 nucleotides match TRBD2. Germline values: CDR1 KGHSH, CDR2 LQKENI. V trimming: 2 bases; J trimming: 3 bases; junction bases outside the gene matches: 11. The CDR3 extends over 17 amino acids. CDR3 in amino acids: CASSPGLASGWEETQYF. The CDR3 nucleotides read TGTGCCAGCTCACCAGGACTAGCAAGTGGATGGGAAGAGACCCAGTACTTC.

The CDR3 region is CASSHRTGHTEAFF. In DNA form, the CDR3 reads TGTGCCAGCAGCCACCGGACAGGGCACACTGAAGCTTTCTTT. The rearrangement links TRBV3-1 (or the pseudogene TRBV3-2) to TRBJ1-1; TRBD1 matches 8 bases. This CDR3 has 14 amino acids. Germline lookup yields CDR1 LGHDT and CDR2 YNNKEL (reference sequence). The V gene end was trimmed by 3 bases and the J gene end by 3 bases; junction bases not matched to a gene: 3.

The chain couples TRBV6-2 or TRBV6-3 to TRBJ2-2, with 7 bases that match TRBD1. The CDR3 contains 16 residues. V shed 3 bases, J shed 3 bases, and the junction held 7 bases outside the gene matches. Germline V gene sequence: CDR1 MNHEY, CDR2 SVGEGT. The CDR3 nucleotides read TGTGCCAGCAGTTATCCCGAGGGGGCGCACACCGGGGAGCTGTTTTTT. Translation: CASSYPEGAHTGELFF.

The rearrangement uses TRBV14 and TRBJ1-4, with D possibly matching TRBD1 (5 bases). Germline lookup yields CDR1 SGHDN and CDR2 FVKESK. CDR3 size: 15 residues. V lost 4 bases and J 7 bases, leaving 16 bases between the germline ends. The CDR3 reads CASSRTGGYGEKLFF. In DNA, the CDR3 is TGTGCCAGCAGCCGAACTGGGGGGTATGGTGAAAAACTGTTTTTT.

The chain links TRBV24-1 to TRBJ2-2; D not resolved. The germline V and J ends were trimmed by 6 bases and 6 bases, with 10 bases remaining between them. The germline V gene has CDR1 KGHDR and CDR2 SFDVKD. The length of the CDR3 is 13 residues. The chain's CDR3 is CATSRRSPGELFF. CDR3 nucleotides: TGTGCCACCAGTCGACGGTCTCCCGGGGAGCTGTTTTTT.